A few counts support the clone carrying this T cell receptor beta chain. This record belongs to a study of T-cell reconstitution after alpha-beta-depleted transplantation in children. Germline lookup yields CDR1 MDHEN and CDR2 SYDVKM. V was clipped by 1 base and J by 0 bases, with 9 bases between them. The CDR3 contains 15 residues. Unique molecular identifiers were used to barcode this TCRbeta library. TCRdb reprocessed the PCR reads via MiXCR and lists one record per CDR3 protein. The sample consists of about 350,000 distinct CDR3 sequences, under 20% of them appearing once. The sequencing used PBMCs, mostly from graft donor cells, collected 360 days after TCRalphabeta/CD19-depleted stem cell transplant. This rearrangement joins TRBV28 to TRBJ1-1; D ambiguous. The sequence was collected from a male patient aged 2-15 years who had a stem cell transplant for acute lymphoblastic leukemia, so the T cells may come from the graft donor. CDR3 sequence (DNA): TGTGCCAGCAGTTTATTCGGGGTCATGAACACTGAAGCTTTCTTT. Its protein product is CASSLFGVMNTEAFF.